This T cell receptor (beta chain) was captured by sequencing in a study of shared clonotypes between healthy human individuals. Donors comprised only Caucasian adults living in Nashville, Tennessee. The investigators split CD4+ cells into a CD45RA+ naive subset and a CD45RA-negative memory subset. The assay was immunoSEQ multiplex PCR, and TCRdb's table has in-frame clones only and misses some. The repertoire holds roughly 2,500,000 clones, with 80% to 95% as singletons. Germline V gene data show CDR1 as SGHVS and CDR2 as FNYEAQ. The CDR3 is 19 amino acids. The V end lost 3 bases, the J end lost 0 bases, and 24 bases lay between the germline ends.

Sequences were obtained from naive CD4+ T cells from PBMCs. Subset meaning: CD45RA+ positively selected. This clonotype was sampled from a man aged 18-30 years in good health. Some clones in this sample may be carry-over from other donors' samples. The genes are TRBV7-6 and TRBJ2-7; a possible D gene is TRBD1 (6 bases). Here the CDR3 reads CASSFPLASPGASSYEQYF. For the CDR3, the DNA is TGTGCCAGCAGCTTCCCCCTCGCGAGCCCAGGGGCAAGCTCCTACGAGCAGTACTTC. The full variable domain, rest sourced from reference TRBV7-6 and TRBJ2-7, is GAGVSQSPRYKVTKRGQDVALRCDPISGHVSLYWYRQALGQGPEFLTYFNYEAQQDKSGLPNDRFSAERPEGSISTLTIQRTEQRDSAMYRCASSFPLASPGASSYEQYFGPGTRLTVT.